These 30 T cell receptor beta chains were sequenced from one sample in a study of T cells after yellow fever vaccination. TCRdb passed the 5' RACE reads through MiXCR, listing each CDR3 protein once. This repertoire shows around 140,000 distinct CDR3 sequences, less than 9.5% found once; its top ten account for approximately 0.67%. This specimen consisted of CD4+ T cells sorted from PBMCs, obtained 5 days after the yellow fever booster vaccination. The source of these receptors is a man aged 30 to 45 who received the YFV17D yellow fever vaccine.

This clonotype was detected only a few times. The V and J genes are TRBV4-2 and TRBJ1-4; no reliable D call. CDR1 is LGHNA, CDR2 YNFKEQ, per germline. Trimming took off 5 bases at V and 3 bases at J, with 16 bases between the two ends. The length of the CDR3 is 16 residues. The chain's CDR3 is CASSSALSSPNEKLFF. CDR3 sequence (DNA): TGTGCCAGCAGCTCGGCGCTCTCCTCGCCTAATGAAAAACTGTTTTTT.

This clonotype was detected many times. The chain joins TRBV3-1 to TRBJ2-1; TRBD2 agrees at 10 bases. J gave up 6 bases and V 4 bases, and 9 bases lay outside the gene matches. This CDR3 is built from 16 residues. Germline V lookup: CDR1 LGHDT, CDR2 YNNKEL (reference sequence). Written as DNA, the CDR3 is TGTGCCAGCAGCCCGTCAGCGGGAGGGCCTATCAATGAGCAGTTCTTC. Amino acids: CASSPSAGGPINEQFF.

This clonotype occurred many times. The CDR3 loop reads CASSLAGDPSYNEQFF. In DNA form, the CDR3 reads TGTGCCAGCAGCTTAGCGGGGGACCCGTCCTACAATGAGCAGTTCTTC. The genes are TRBV7-2 and TRBJ2-1; tentatively, D is TRBD1 or TRBD2 (5 bases each). CDR1 is SGHTA and CDR2 is FQGNSA in the germline V gene. Trimming took off 0 bases at V and 1 base at J, with 10 bases between the two ends. This CDR3 spans 16 amino acids. The full variable domain, with the rest looked up from reference TRBV7-2 and TRBJ2-1, is GAGVSQSPSNKVTEKGKDVELRCDPISGHTALYWYRQSLGQGLEFLIYFQGNSAPDKSGLPSDRFSAERTGGSVSTLTIQRTQQEDSAVYLCASSLAGDPSYNEQFFGPGTRLTVL.

This clonotype was counted at least ten times. This CDR3 is CASSIDGSYEQYF. The DNA for the CDR3 is TGTGCCAGCAGCATAGACGGGTCCTACGAGCAGTACTTC. The chain employs TRBV5-4 and TRBJ2-7; D not certain. The V end was cut by 4 bases, the J end by 1 base, with 9 bases between. The CDR3 contains 13 residues. Germline-derived CDR1 and CDR2 are SGHNT and YYREEE (reference sequence).

This clonotype appeared many times. The CDR3, as DNA: TGCAGTGCTATACGGCCCGAGAACACTGAAGCTTTCTTT. Its protein product is CSAIRPENTEAFF. This chain links TRBV20-1 with TRBJ1-1; no clear D gene. Per the germline V gene, CDR1 is DFQATT and CDR2 is SNEGSKA (reference sequence). V lost 4 bases, J lost 1 base, and 10 bases lay in between. The CDR3 extends over 13 amino acids.

The sample holds a few counts of this clonotype. The V call is TRBV20-1, the J call TRBJ2-1, with D tentatively TRBD2 (5 bases). Germline V gene lookup returns CDR1 DFQATT and CDR2 SNEGSKA (reference sequence). Trimming took off 7 bases at V and 0 bases at J, with 16 bases between the two ends. This CDR3 is 15 amino acids long. CDR3 amino acids: CSGQRESGSYNEQFF. The CDR3, as DNA: TGCAGTGGCCAAAGGGAGTCCGGCTCCTACAATGAGCAGTTCTTC.

This clonotype was detected many times. The chain carries TRBV7-2 and TRBJ1-6, with 10 bases identical to TRBD1. V was pared by 8 bases and J by 7 bases, with 11 bases of the junction left unmatched. Germline CDR1 SGHTA, CDR2 FQGNSA. CDR3 length: 16 amino acids. CDR3 residues: CASSGQGELGNSPLHF. CDR3 coding DNA: TGTGCCAGCTCAGGACAGGGGGAATTGGGGAATTCACCCCTCCACTTT.

At least ten counts were recorded for this clonotype. The chain joins TRBV7-2 to TRBJ2-5, with 12 bases that match TRBD2. V shed 4 bases and J 5 bases; nucleotides not matched to a gene: 5. The CDR3 covers 15 residues. Germline CDR1 reads SGHTA; CDR2 reads FQGNSA. DNA for the CDR3: TGTGCCAGCAGCTCGACTAGCGGGAGTTGGGAGACCCAGTACTTC. Translated, it gives CASSSTSGSWETQYF.

This clonotype was seen ten or more times. This sequence joins TRBV3-1 and TRBJ1-1, with unresolved D. The CDR3 consists of 12 residues. V shed 4 bases and J shed 4 bases, with 7 bases lying between them. Germline lookup yields CDR1 LGHDT and CDR2 YNNKEL (reference sequence). This CDR3 is CASSPPSTEAFF. The DNA for the CDR3 is TGTGCCAGCAGCCCGCCTTCCACTGAAGCTTTCTTT.

This clonotype appeared many times. The rearrangement links TRBV5-1 to TRBJ2-3, with no clear D. Germline assignment: CDR1 SGHRS and CDR2 YFSETQ. This CDR3 has 14 amino acids. Trimming took off 0 bases at V and 0 bases at J, with 5 bases between the two ends. The CDR3 coding sequence is TGCGCCAGCAGCTTGGACAGCAGCACAGATACGCAGTATTTT. Its translation: CASSLDSSTDTQYF.

Ten or more counts support this clonotype. This chain connects TRBV10-3 to TRBJ2-7; TRBD1 might be the D (6 bases). Germline CDR1 reads ENHRY; CDR2 reads SYGVKD. This CDR3 spans 15 amino acids. Trimming removed 4 bases at V and 0 bases at J, with 13 bases between. The CDR3 nucleotides read TGTGCCATCAGTGTCAAGACAGGTATCTCCTACGAGCAGTACTTC. It translates to CAISVKTGISYEQYF.

This clonotype occurred many times. V is TRBV9 and J is TRBJ2-1; tentative D call: TRBD2 (6 bases). CDR3 size: 15 residues. CDR1 is SGDLS, CDR2 YYNGEE, per germline. V was clipped by 3 bases and J by 3 bases, with 13 bases between them. Here the CDR3 reads CASSARTTLYNEQFF. The CDR3 DNA is TGTGCCAGCAGCGCCAGGACTACACTCTACAATGAGCAGTTCTTC.

Concerning this clonotype: This clone may be a read error of a much larger clone one base away. The J gene is TRBJ2-5, the V gene TRBV5-1; D is uncertain. Germline CDR1 is SGHRS and CDR2 is YFSETQ. Trimming stripped 0 bases from V and 2 bases from J, with 8 bases between. The CDR3 totals 14 residues. The CDR3 region is CASSLEHSQETQYF. CDR3 nucleotide sequence: TGCGCCAGCAGCTTGGAACATTCTCAAGAGACCCAGTACTTC.

In its sample, this clonotype was seen many times. Written as DNA, the CDR3 is TGTGCCAGCAGTTTACCGGGCAGCACAGATACGCAGTATTTT. It encodes CASSLPGSTDTQYF. The chain is built from TRBV12-3 or TRBV12-4 and TRBJ2-3; D is unresolved. The ends were cut back, 2 bases at V and 0 bases at J, with 6 bases in the middle. The CDR3 covers 14 residues.

This clonotype appeared many times. The chain links TRBV27 to TRBJ2-1; weak D call: TRBD1 (6 bases). This CDR3 contains 13 residues. Germline CDR1 and CDR2: MNHEY and SMNVEV (reference sequence). The CDR3 here is CAVTRGGYNEQFF. In nucleotides, the CDR3 is TGTGCTGTCACCAGGGGCGGTTACAATGAGCAGTTCTTC.

In this sample, this clonotype turned up many times. V usage is TRBV5-1 and J usage is TRBJ2-1; D is uncertain. CDR3 length equals 14 residues. The germline CDR1 and CDR2 sequences are SGHRS and YFSETQ. Trimming took 6 bases from V and 6 from J, leaving 16 bases between them. CDR3 bases: TGCGCCAGCACCTGGCGGAACAGAGGCAATGAGCAGTTCTTC. It encodes CASTWRNRGNEQFF.

This clonotype occurred many times. The genes are TRBV12-3 or TRBV12-4 and TRBJ2-5; D not resolved. The V end lost 6 bases, the J end lost 2 bases, and 7 bases lay between the germline ends. The length of the CDR3 is 12 residues. The CDR3 loop reads CASSGPQETQYF. The CDR3 coding sequence is TGTGCCAGCAGCGGGCCTCAAGAGACCCAGTACTTC.

This clonotype was observed many times. V usage is TRBV5-5 and J usage is TRBJ2-3; D unclear. Per the germline V gene, CDR1 is SGHKS and CDR2 is YYEKEE (reference sequence). This CDR3 is 12 amino acids long. Trimming stripped 2 bases from V and 4 bases from J, with 5 bases between. The CDR3 DNA follows: TGTGCCAGCAGCTTTAGCCCAGATACGCAGTATTTT. As protein: CASSFSPDTQYF.

This clonotype was recorded many times. The chain recombines TRBV19 with TRBJ2-4; 7 bases match TRBD1. This CDR3 is 15 amino acids long. Trimming removed 7 bases from V and 4 bases from J; junction bases left unmatched: 10. Germline V CDR1 and CDR2: LNHDA, SQIVND (reference sequence). The CDR3 DNA follows: TGTGCCAGTACAAACCTGACAGGGCCAAAAAACATTCAGTACTTC. As protein: CASTNLTGPKNIQYF.

This clonotype occurred many times. J is TRBJ2-3 and V is TRBV24-1, with 7 bases identical to TRBD1. The CDR3 contains 13 residues. The germline CDR1 and CDR2 sequences are KGHDR and SFDVKD. V was pared by 9 bases and J by 7 bases, with 9 bases of the junction left unmatched. CDR3 loop: CATSGQWRNTQYF. DNA for the CDR3: TGTGCCACCTCGGGACAGTGGAGGAATACGCAGTATTTT.

This clonotype was picked up many times. V gene TRBV3-1 combines with J gene TRBJ2-1, with 9 positions matching TRBD2. CDR1 LGHDT and CDR2 YNNKEL come from the germline V gene (reference sequence). The CDR3 runs 16 residues. Germline trimming cut 4 bases from V and 8 bases from J; bases unmatched to any gene: 12. The CDR3 sequence is CASSPRDAGGPHEQFF. In nucleotides, the CDR3 is TGTGCCAGCAGCCCACGGGATGCGGGAGGGCCTCATGAGCAGTTCTTC.

This clonotype appeared many times. The V gene is TRBV5-1, the J gene TRBJ2-7; D is ambiguous. The germline V and J ends were trimmed by 2 bases and 1 base, with 7 bases remaining between them. CDR3 size: 13 residues. Germline V lookup: CDR1 SGHRS, CDR2 YFSETQ. Here the CDR3 reads CASSFSESYEQYF. In DNA form, the CDR3 reads TGCGCCAGCAGCTTTAGTGAATCCTACGAGCAGTACTTC. Full variable domain (missing parts from reference TRBV5-1 and TRBJ2-7): KAGVTQTPRYLIKTRGQQVTLSCSPISGHRSVSWYQQTPGQGLQFLFEYFSETQRNKGNFPGRFSGRQFSNSRSEMNVSTLELGDSALYLCASSFSESYEQYFGPGTRLTVT.

This clonotype was detected many times. The genes are TRBV5-1 and TRBJ1-1, with D uncertain. The CDR3 consists of 15 residues. Germline loops: CDR1 SGHRS, CDR2 YFSETQ. Trimming stripped 0 bases from V and 0 bases from J, with 9 bases between. DNA of the CDR3: TGCGCCAGCAGCTTGGATGGCAGGATGAACACTGAAGCTTTCTTT. Amino acid sequence: CASSLDGRMNTEAFF.

The chain has TRBV7-2 and TRBJ2-4; D gene unclear. Deletions cut 1 base from V and 0 bases from J, with 10 bases between. The CDR3 contains 16 residues. Germline V CDR1 and CDR2: SGHTA, FQGNSA. The chain's CDR3 is CASSLGSSQAKNIQYF. As DNA, the CDR3 is TGTGCCAGCAGCTTAGGTTCCTCCCAAGCCAAAAACATTCAGTACTTC.

The CDR3 nucleotides read TGCAGTGCTTCGTTGGCACAGGGGGCGAATTCACCCCTCCACTTT. This translates into CSASLAQGANSPLHF. The chain joins TRBV20-1 to TRBJ1-6; 9 bases map to TRBD1. The trim removed 5 bases at V and 7 bases at J, leaving 9 bases unmatched. The CDR3 length is 15 residues. CDR1 DFQATT and CDR2 SNEGSKA come from the germline V gene (reference sequence).

Many counts were recorded for this clonotype. The rearrangement joins TRBV5-1 to TRBJ1-1, with TRBD1 as a possible D gene (6 bases). V lost 0 bases, J lost 2 bases, and 8 bases lay in between. CDR3 length: 14 amino acids. The germline V gene has CDR1 SGHRS and CDR2 YFSETQ. CDR3: CASSLEQGNTEAFF. CDR3 in DNA: TGCGCCAGCAGCTTGGAACAGGGCAACACTGAAGCTTTCTTT.

This clonotype was seen many times. The chain recombines TRBV7-2 with TRBJ2-4, with D tentatively TRBD1 (5 bases). V was clipped by 5 bases and J by 6 bases, with 17 bases between them. In germline, CDR1 is SGHTA, CDR2 FQGNSA. The CDR3 sequence is 15 residues long. CDR3 DNA: TGTGCCAGCAGCCCCGGTGGCAGGGTGGGAAACATTCAGTACTTC. Translation: CASSPGGRVGNIQYF.

This clonotype showed up many times. The V call is TRBV7-2, the J call TRBJ2-5; 9 positions agree with TRBD1. V was clipped by 5 bases and J by 5 bases; unmatched bases: 9. The CDR3 extends over 15 amino acids. The germline gives CDR1 SGHTA, CDR2 FQGNSA. CDR3 sequence reads: CASSLRDRARETQYF. For the CDR3, the DNA is TGTGCCAGCAGCCTAAGGGACAGGGCTCGCGAGACCCAGTACTTC.

This clonotype has at least ten counts. V and J are TRBV18 and TRBJ2-2; D perhaps matches TRBD1 (5 bases). Germline loops: CDR1 KGHSH, CDR2 LQKENI. The CDR3 consists of 15 residues. V lost 3 bases to trimming and J lost 4 bases, with 12 bases between them. CDR3 loop: CASSPNRSGTGELFF. In DNA, the CDR3 is TGTGCCAGCTCACCGAACAGGTCCGGCACCGGGGAGCTGTTTTTT. The full variable domain, its missing parts supplied by reference TRBV18 and TRBJ2-2, is NAGVMQNPRHLVRRRGQEARLRCSPMKGHSHVYWYRQLPEEGLKFMVYLQKENIIDESGMPKERFSAEFPKEGPSILRIQQVVRGDSAAYFCASSPNRSGTGELFFGEGSRLTVL.

The table lists this clonotype with many counts. The V and J genes are TRBV2 and TRBJ1-5; a possible D gene is TRBD1 (5 bases). The CDR3 runs 13 residues. CDR1 and CDR2 (germline): SNHLY, FYNNEI. Deletions cut 11 bases from V and 5 bases from J, with 16 bases between. The CDR3 protein is CAAGGPGDQPQHF. In DNA, the CDR3 is TGTGCCGCGGGGGGACCAGGAGATCAGCCCCAGCATTTT.